The rows below give T cell receptor beta chains drawn from one sample of a study of beta chain features in type 1 diabetes. The method was immunoSEQ multiplex PCR; TCRdb's version includes in-frame clones alone and lacks a portion of them. The data show 250,000 to 350,000 clones, with 9.5% to 12% seen just once and over 0.015% held by the top ten. The specimen sequenced was naive CD4+ T cells from blood. The origin of the receptors is a woman aged 25 to 39 in good health. Each CDR3 is given with its conserved first and last residue. Fields, in order: V gene, J gene, D gene, clone size, CDR3 protein, CDR3 DNA. D genes are given only for firm matches. For some rows the clone size is stated as once, few or many, or as a class when expanded; others skip it.

V: TRBV18; J: TRBJ2-5; D: .; size: few; CDR3: CASSPRQSGSGETQYF; DNA: TGTGCCAGCTCACCCCGCCAATCCGGTTCGGGAGAGACCCAGTACTTC
V: TRBV5-6; J: TRBJ2-2; D: .; size: .; CDR3: CASSLNGVEELFF; DNA: TGTGCCAGCAGCTTAAATGGAGTGGAGGAGCTGTTTTTT
V: TRBV7-9; J: TRBJ2-1; D: TRBD2; size: .; CDR3: CASSSGLAVYNEQFF; DNA: TGTGCCAGCAGCTCGGGACTAGCGGTCTACAATGAGCAGTTCTTC
V: TRBV15; J: TRBJ1-5; D: .; size: .; CDR3: CATSSTGPSGPQHF; DNA: TGTGCCACCAGCAGTACAGGTCCATCCGGTCCCCAGCATTTT
V: TRBV7-3; J: TRBJ2-5; D: .; size: .; CDR3: CASSGVAEGTQYF; DNA: TGTGCCAGCAGCGGTGTTGCGGAGGGGACCCAGTACTTC
V: TRBV6-4; J: TRBJ2-1; D: .; size: few; CDR3: CASSEGAGIYNEQFF; DNA: TGTGCCAGCAGTGAGGGAGCAGGTATCTACAATGAGCAGTTCTTC
V: TRBV7-9; J: TRBJ2-5; D: .; size: few; CDR3: CASSLLGAVVTQYF; DNA: TGTGCCAGCAGCTTATTGGGGGCCGTGGTGACCCAGTACTTC
V: TRBV30; J: TRBJ2-5; D: TRBD2; size: .; CDR3: CAWSAGGGQETQYF; DNA: TGTGCCTGGAGTGCGGGAGGAGGGCAAGAGACCCAGTACTTC
V: TRBV10-3; J: TRBJ2-3; D: TRBD2; size: .; CDR3: CAIGERGGTDTQYF; DNA: TGTGCCATCGGAGAGCGGGGTGGCACAGATACGCAGTATTTT
V: TRBV19; J: TRBJ2-7; D: .; size: few; CDR3: CASRGTLATEQYF; DNA: TGTGCCAGTAGAGGAACACTAGCTACCGAGCAGTACTTC
V: TRBV10-3; J: TRBJ2-5; D: TRBD2; size: .; CDR3: CAISELGLTQETQYF; DNA: TGTGCCATCAGTGAGTTGGGACTAACACAAGAGACCCAGTACTTC
V: TRBV7-2; J: TRBJ2-5; D: .; size: .; CDR3: CASSTGTIRETQYF; DNA: TGTGCCAGCAGCACGGGGACAATCCGAGAGACCCAGTACTTC
V: TRBV15; J: TRBJ1-5; D: TRBD1; size: few; CDR3: CATSRDRGDQPQHF; DNA: TGTGCCACCAGCAGGGACAGGGGCGATCAGCCCCAGCATTTT
V: TRBV10-3; J: TRBJ2-5; D: .; size: few; CDR3: CAISGSLDGAQETQYF; DNA: TGTGCCATCAGTGGGTCTCTGGATGGGGCCCAAGAGACCCAGTACTTC
V: TRBV5-6; J: TRBJ2-7; D: .; size: few; CDR3: CASSLGSISYEQYF; DNA: TGTGCCAGCAGCCTCGGGAGCATCTCCTACGAGCAGTACTTC
V: TRBV29-1; J: TRBJ1-1; D: .; size: .; CDR3: CSVAGLMNTEAFF; DNA: TGCAGCGTTGCCGGACTGATGAACACTGAAGCTTTCTTT
V: TRBV19; J: TRBJ2-2; D: .; size: .; CDR3: CASSISSDTGELFF; DNA: TGTGCCAGTAGTATTAGTAGTGACACCGGGGAGCTGTTTTTT
V: TRBV18; J: TRBJ2-2; D: TRBD1; size: .; CDR3: CASSPRTGNFGTGELFF; DNA: TGTGCCAGCTCACCTCGGACAGGGAACTTTGGCACCGGGGAGCTGTTTTTT
V: TRBV7-9; J: TRBJ2-3; D: TRBD2; size: .; CDR3: CASSNGLAGGADTQYF; DNA: TGTGCCAGCAGCAACGGACTAGCGGGAGGTGCGGATACGCAGTATTTT
V: TRBV7-3; J: TRBJ2-3; D: .; size: .; CDR3: CASSLRQSTDTQYF; DNA: TGTGCCAGCAGCTTAAGACAGAGCACAGATACGCAGTATTTT
V: TRBV7-2; J: TRBJ1-3; D: .; size: few; CDR3: CASSLVTGNTIYF; DNA: TGTGCCAGCAGCTTAGTAACAGGAAACACCATATATTTT
V: TRBV6-5; J: TRBJ2-5; D: TRBD2; size: few; CDR3: CASSYSPGGRETQYF; DNA: TGTGCCAGCAGTTACTCTCCGGGAGGCAGGGAGACCCAGTACTTC
V: TRBV29-1; J: TRBJ1-1; D: TRBD1; size: few; CDR3: CTLRTGKNTEAFF; DNA: TGCACCCTACGGACAGGGAAGAACACTGAAGCTTTCTTT
V: TRBV5-1; J: TRBJ2-2; D: TRBD1; size: .; CDR3: CASSLAGTGITGELFF; DNA: TGCGCCAGCAGCCTGGCGGGGACAGGTATCACCGGGGAGCTGTTTTTT
V: TRBV18; J: TRBJ2-3; D: TRBD2; size: .; CDR3: CASSPGGSGTDTQYF; DNA: TGTGCCAGCTCCCCGGGGGGGTCTGGCACAGATACGCAGTATTTT
V: TRBV5-1; J: TRBJ2-1; D: TRBD2; size: few; CDR3: CASSPRGGSYDEQFF; DNA: TGCGCCAGCAGCCCCCGAGGCGGGAGTTACGATGAGCAGTTCTTC
V: TRBV18; J: TRBJ1-1; D: TRBD1; size: .; CDR3: CASSPRDRGTEAFF; DNA: TGTGCCAGCTCACCACGAGACAGGGGCACTGAAGCTTTCTTT
V: TRBV30; J: TRBJ2-6; D: TRBD1; size: few; CDR3: CAWSPGQGDSGANVLTF; DNA: TGTGCCTGGAGCCCGGGACAGGGCGACTCTGGGGCCAACGTCCTGACTTTC
V: TRBV27; J: TRBJ2-1; D: TRBD1; size: few; CDR3: CASARGHYNEQFF; DNA: TGTGCCAGCGCCAGGGGGCACTACAATGAGCAGTTCTTC
V: TRBV5-1; J: TRBJ1-1; D: .; size: .; CDR3: CASSPQGGNTEAFF; DNA: TGCGCCAGCAGTCCCCAGGGAGGGAACACTGAAGCTTTCTTT
V: TRBV28; J: TRBJ2-2; D: .; size: .; CDR3: CASSSGQNTGELFF; DNA: TGTGCCAGCAGTTCGGGACAGAACACCGGGGAGCTGTTTTTT
V: TRBV7-9; J: TRBJ2-7; D: .; size: few; CDR3: CASSPAPGQSHLYEQYF; DNA: TGTGCCAGCAGCCCTGCTCCTGGACAAAGCCATCTTTACGAGCAGTACTTC
V: TRBV7-9; J: TRBJ2-2; D: TRBD2; size: once; CDR3: CASSLALGRENTGELFF; DNA: TGTGCCAGCAGCTTAGCGCTCGGGAGGGAAAACACCGGGGAGCTGTTTTTT
V: TRBV5-8; J: TRBJ2-1; D: TRBD2; size: few; CDR3: CASSLTSGRPVQFF; DNA: TGTGCCAGCAGCTTGACTAGCGGGAGACCGGTACAGTTCTTC
V: TRBV30; J: TRBJ2-6; D: TRBD1; size: .; CDR3: CAWNTGASGANVLTF; DNA: TGTGCCTGGAATACAGGGGCCTCTGGGGCCAACGTCCTGACTTTC
V: TRBV30; J: TRBJ2-3; D: TRBD2; size: few; CDR3: CAWSRGTSGRTDTQYF; DNA: TGTGCCTGGTCCCGCGGGACTAGCGGGAGGACAGATACGCAGTATTTT
V: TRBV14; J: TRBJ1-4; D: .; size: .; CDR3: CASSQDQEPCWEKLFF; DNA: TGTGCCAGCAGCCAAGATCAGGAACCTTGTTGGGAAAAACTGTTTTTT
V: TRBV4-1; J: TRBJ2-7; D: TRBD1; size: few; CDR3: CASSQEIGRGSSYEQYF; DNA: TGCGCCAGCAGCCAAGAGATAGGCAGGGGGTCCTCCTACGAGCAGTACTTC
V: TRBV28; J: TRBJ2-3; D: .; size: few; CDR3: CASSLPGTQYF; DNA: TGTGCCAGCAGTCTACCGGGTACGCAGTATTTT
V: TRBV5-4; J: TRBJ2-5; D: .; size: few; CDR3: CASSGSGGVGETQYF; DNA: TGTGCCAGCAGCGGCTCCGGGGGAGTAGGCGAGACCCAGTACTTC